The T cell receptor beta chain described here comes from a study of blood T cell repertoires in COVID-19. The method was immunoSEQ multiplex PCR; TCRdb's version includes in-frame clones alone and lacks a portion of them. The data show about 340,000 clones, more than 85% seen once. The clonotype comes from a woman aged 25-40 years who had recovered from COVID-19. Material: PBMCs or T cells enriched from blood (not recorded which).

The CDR3 loop is CASSYPTGLDINQPQHF. In DNA, the CDR3 is TGTGCCAGCAGTTACCCGACAGGGTTGGACATCAATCAGCCCCAGCATTTT. This chain links TRBV6-2 or TRBV6-3 with TRBJ1-5; 7 bases line up with TRBD1. Germline assignment: CDR1 MNHEY and CDR2 SVGEGT. The junction had 10 bases not matched to a gene; V was cut back by 2 bases and J by 3 bases. This CDR3 is built from 17 residues.